This TCR beta chain was profiled in a study of T cell repertoires in cytomegalovirus infection. TCRdb used MiXCR to reprocess the reads, holding one entry per CDR3 protein. The sample records roughly 230,000 distinct CDR3 sequences, 15% to 20% being singletons. This clonotype has more than one count but fewer than ten. The CDR3 totals 14 residues. Trimming took off 4 bases at V and 2 bases at J, with 11 bases between the two ends. Per the germline V gene, CDR1 is MGHRA and CDR2 is YSYEKL. The TCR comes from a human donor in good health (CMV status not recorded). Some clones in this sample may be carry-over from other donors' samples. V is TRBV4-1 and J is TRBJ1-1, with D unresolved. What was sequenced was CD8+ T cells from PBMCs. The DNA for the CDR3 is TGCGCCAGCAGCCTGACCGAGGTCAACACTGAAGCTTTCTTT. Translated: CASSLTEVNTEAFF.